The 15 T cell receptor beta chains given below trace back to one sample, sequenced in a study of T cell responses to AZD1222 COVID-19 vaccine. Clones were read by immunoSEQ multiplex PCR, and TCRdb kept only the in-frame ones, dropping some. The data show roughly 140,000 clones, around nine tenths seen once. The sequences come from peripheral blood, collected on day 0 of AZD1222 vaccination. The receptors here all came from an adult in good health.

This chain links TRBV18 with TRBJ2-3; D is undetermined. V lost 6 bases, J lost 5 bases, and 12 bases lay in between. The CDR3 has 13 amino acids. Per germline, CDR1 KGHSH and CDR2 LQKENI. The CDR3 nucleotides are TGTGCCAGCTCTCCAAAGGCCGTAGATACGCAGTATTTT. Its protein product is CASSPKAVDTQYF.

The chain couples TRBV4-3 to TRBJ1-5; 9 bases map to TRBD1. The CDR3 length is 15 residues. V lost 2 bases and J lost 2; bases outside the gene matches: 1. Germline V CDR1 and CDR2: LGHNA, YSLEER. The CDR3 loop reads CASSQTGGGNQPQHF. CDR3 bases: TGCGCCAGCAGCCAAACAGGGGGCGGCAATCAGCCCCAGCATTTT.

J is TRBJ2-2 and V is TRBV11-3; D uncertain. The V end lost 5 bases, the J end lost 5 bases, and 6 bases lay between the germline ends. The CDR3 consists of 12 residues. Germline-derived CDR1 and CDR2 are SGHNT and YENEEA. The CDR3 nucleotides are TGTGCCAGCAGCCTCGAAACCGGGGAGCTGTTTTTT. This translates into CASSLETGELFF.

J is TRBJ2-4 and V is TRBV19; D perhaps matches TRBD1 (7 bases). Germline loops: CDR1 LNHDA, CDR2 SQIVND (reference sequence). The V end was cut by 3 bases, the J end by 3 bases, with 12 bases between. CDR3 size: 15 residues. Here the CDR3 DNA reads TGTGCCAGTAGTATGGGCCAGGGGGGCAAAAACATTCAGTACTTC. Translation: CASSMGQGGKNIQYF.

The chain joins TRBV7-2 to TRBJ2-5; D remains ambiguous. The CDR3 runs to 12 residues. Per germline, CDR1 SGHTA and CDR2 FQGNSA. The V and J ends lost 4 bases and 4 bases respectively, with 7 bases between them. CDR3 in DNA: TGTGCCAGCAGCTCCCCCCCAGAGACCCAGTACTTC. This gives the protein CASSSPPETQYF.

The chain has TRBV11-2 and TRBJ2-2; 7 bases are a match to TRBD2. After removal of 0 bases from V and 4 bases from J, the junction contained 2 bases not matched to a gene. Germline loops: CDR1 SGHAT, CDR2 FQNNGV. The CDR3 is 15 residues long. CDR3 in amino acids: CASSLERGFTGELFF. Written as DNA, the CDR3 is TGTGCCAGCAGCTTAGAGCGGGGGTTCACCGGGGAGCTGTTTTTT.

J is TRBJ2-1 and V is TRBV9; 9 bases fit TRBD1. Germline V gives CDR1 SGDLS, CDR2 YYNGEE. The CDR3 covers 14 residues. J was trimmed by 7 bases and V by 0 bases; bases with no gene match: 2. CDR3 coding DNA: TGTGCCAGCAGCGTAGGGACAGGGGTTAATGAGCAGTTCTTC. It is translated as CASSVGTGVNEQFF.

This clone was recorded a few times. The chain carries TRBV28 and TRBJ1-1; maybe TRBD1 (6 bases). The CDR3 is 15 amino acids. V lost 4 bases to trimming and J lost 0 bases, with 12 bases between them. The germline V gene has CDR1 MDHEN and CDR2 SYDVKM. The CDR3 DNA reads TGTGCCAGCAGTTCATGGACAGTTATGAACACTGAAGCTTTCTTT. It translates to CASSSWTVMNTEAFF. The whole variable domain, filled in from reference TRBV28 and TRBJ1-1, reads DVKVTQSSRYLVKRTGEKVFLECVQDMDHENMFWYRQDPGLGLRLIYFSYDVKMKEKGDIPEGYSVSREKKERFSLILESASTNQTSMYLCASSSWTVMNTEAFFGQGTRLTVV.

This chain connects TRBV28 to TRBJ2-3; D is perhaps TRBD1 (6 bases). Germline assignment: CDR1 MDHEN and CDR2 SYDVKM. The CDR3 spans 13 residues. V was cut by 8 bases and J by 3 bases, with 12 bases left in between. In DNA form, the CDR3 reads TGTGCCAGCTGCTCTAGGGGGACAGATACGCAGTATTTT. This gives the protein CASCSRGTDTQYF.

This clone was recorded a few times. The chain links TRBV24-1 to TRBJ1-1; D remains ambiguous. The germline CDR1 and CDR2 sequences are KGHDR and SFDVKD. The CDR3 runs 14 residues. V was trimmed by 3 bases and J by 5 bases, leaving 12 bases between them. The CDR3 loop is CATSDSGLITEAFF. CDR3 coding DNA: TGTGCCACCAGTGATAGTGGTTTGATAACTGAAGCTTTCTTT.

The CDR3 sequence is CASSDGTGRSYTF. In DNA form, the CDR3 reads TGTGCCAGCAGCGACGGGACAGGGAGGAGCTACACCTTC. This chain uses TRBV7-9 with TRBJ1-2, with 9 positions matching TRBD1. The CDR3 extends over 13 amino acids. CDR1 is SEHNR and CDR2 is FQNEAQ in the germline V gene (reference sequence). V dropped 5 bases and J dropped 9; count of bases not matched to a gene: 7.

This CDR3 reads CASSPVRGNGNTIYF. CDR3 sequence (DNA): TGTGCCAGCAGTCCTGTCAGGGGAAATGGAAACACCATATATTTT. The chain joins TRBV28 to TRBJ1-3; possibly TRBD1 for D (6 bases). Trimming took 5 bases from V and 3 from J, leaving 14 bases between them. The CDR3 loop spans 15 amino acids. Germline V CDR1 and CDR2: MDHEN, SYDVKM.

This clone was recorded only once. The chain carries TRBV7-9 and TRBJ2-3; possibly TRBD1 for D (5 bases). Per germline, CDR1 SEHNR and CDR2 FQNEAQ (reference sequence). This CDR3 is built from 15 residues. V was cut by 7 bases and J by 0 bases, with 14 bases left in between. In nucleotides, the CDR3 is TGTGCCAGCACCAGACAGCCGTCTAGCACAGATACGCAGTATTTT. It translates to CASTRQPSSTDTQYF.

As DNA, the CDR3 is TGTGCCAGCAGCCCTACGTTACTAGGTTGGGCCGGGGAGCTGTTTTTT. Translation gives CASSPTLLGWAGELFF. The rearrangement links TRBV7-8 to TRBJ2-2; tentative D call: TRBD2 (5 bases). The germline CDR1 and CDR2 sequences are SGHVS and FQNEAQ. With 5 bases removed from V and 6 bases from J, the gap between germline ends came to 19 bases. CDR3 length: 16 amino acids.

The gene calls are TRBV6-1 and TRBJ1-5; weak D call: TRBD1 (6 bases). The CDR3 is 13 amino acids. Germline CDR1 reads MNHNS; CDR2 reads SASEGT. Between the trimmed V and J ends, which lost 0 bases and 15 bases, there was a span of 15 bases. CDR3 sequence (DNA): TGTGCCAGCAGTGAAGCTGGGGACACCCGCCTGCATTTT. The encoded protein is CASSEAGDTRLHF.